This T cell receptor beta chain originates from a study of shared clonotypes between healthy human individuals. Findings and caveats of the study: It was observed that 4% to 6% of naive CD4 clonotypes were shared across four donors. It was the non-shared clonotypes that had lower generation probabilities than clonotypes shared by all four donors.

V lost 0 bases, J lost 3 bases, and 8 bases stayed unmatched. The germline V gene has CDR1 MNHEY and CDR2 SVGAGI. CDR3 size: 16 residues. Sequenced by immunoSEQ multiplex PCR; TCRdb stores in-frame clones only, minus some. The sample contains over 2 million clones, just under 95% of which appear only once. Details on this clone: Its cognate antigen is unknown.

Terminally differentiated effector memory CD45RA+ cells were left out of the naive CD8 fraction, which was CD45RO-negative and positively selected for CCR7. HIV-negative, healthy adults without recent acute infections or vaccinations were the donors. Caucasian adults residing in Nashville, Tennessee made up all the donors. Sequencing used naive CD8+ T cells sorted from blood. This TCR was sampled from a man aged 18 to 30 in good health. The chain couples TRBV6-5 to TRBJ2-7; 7 bases fit TRBD1. CDR3 region: CASSYSKGTVLYEQYF. In nucleotides, the CDR3 is TGTGCCAGCAGTTACTCTAAGGGGACAGTACTCTACGAGCAGTACTTC.